The T cell receptor beta chain described here comes from a study of shared clonotypes between healthy human individuals. CDR3 size: 16 residues. From germline, CDR1 is SGHTS and CDR2 YDEGEE. J was trimmed by 0 bases and V by 4 bases; bases with no gene match: 8. The table came from immunoSEQ multiplex PCR; TCRdb's copy has only in-frame clones and leaves some out. The sample lists hundreds of thousands of clones, 90% to 95% occurring once. Selected positively for CCR7 and CD45RO-negative, naive CD8 cells excluded terminally differentiated effector memory CD45RA+ cells. The V call is TRBV5-8, the J call TRBJ1-1; 8 nucleotides match TRBD1. This clonotype was obtained from a woman aged 30 to 39 in good health. Sequences were obtained from naive CD8+ T cells sorted from blood. The CDR3 protein is CASSQRGQGLNTEAFF. The CDR3 DNA is TGTGCCAGCAGCCAGAGAGGACAGGGTTTGAACACTGAAGCTTTCTTT.